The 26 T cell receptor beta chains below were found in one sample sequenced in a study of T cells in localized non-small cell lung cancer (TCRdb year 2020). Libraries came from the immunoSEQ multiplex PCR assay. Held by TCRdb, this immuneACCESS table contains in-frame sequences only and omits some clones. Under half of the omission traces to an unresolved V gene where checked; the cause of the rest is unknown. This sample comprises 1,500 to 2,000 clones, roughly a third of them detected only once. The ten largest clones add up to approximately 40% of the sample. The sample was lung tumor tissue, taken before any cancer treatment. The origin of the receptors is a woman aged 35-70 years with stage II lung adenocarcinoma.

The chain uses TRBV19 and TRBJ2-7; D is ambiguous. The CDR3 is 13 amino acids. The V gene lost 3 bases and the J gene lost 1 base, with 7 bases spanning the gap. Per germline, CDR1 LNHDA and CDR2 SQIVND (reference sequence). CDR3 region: CASSMGRSYEQYF. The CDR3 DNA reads TGTGCCAGTAGTATGGGCAGATCCTACGAGCAGTACTTC.

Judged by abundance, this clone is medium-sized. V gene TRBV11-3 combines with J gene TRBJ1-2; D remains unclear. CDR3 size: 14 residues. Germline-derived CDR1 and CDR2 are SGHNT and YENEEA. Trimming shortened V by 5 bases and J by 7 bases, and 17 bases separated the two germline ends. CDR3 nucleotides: TGTGCCAGCAGCAGGTCACAAAGTTTAAGTGGCTACACCTTC. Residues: CASSRSQSLSGYTF.

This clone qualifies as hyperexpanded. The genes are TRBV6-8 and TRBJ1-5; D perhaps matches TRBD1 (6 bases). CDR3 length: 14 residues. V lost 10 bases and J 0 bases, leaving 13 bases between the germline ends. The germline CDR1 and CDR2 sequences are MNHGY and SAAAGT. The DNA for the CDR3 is TGTGCCACGGACAGCTACAATAGCAATCAGCCCCAGCATTTT. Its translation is CATDSYNSNQPQHF.

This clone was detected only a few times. The CDR3 DNA reads as TGTGCCAGCAGCTTAATCGTCGCCTCTGGAAACACCATATATTTT. It codes for CASSLIVASGNTIYF. J is TRBJ1-3 and V is TRBV11-3; D remains ambiguous. The CDR3 has 15 residues. Germline lookup yields CDR1 SGHNT and CDR2 YENEEA. Trimming took off 2 bases at V and 0 bases at J, with 8 bases between the two ends.

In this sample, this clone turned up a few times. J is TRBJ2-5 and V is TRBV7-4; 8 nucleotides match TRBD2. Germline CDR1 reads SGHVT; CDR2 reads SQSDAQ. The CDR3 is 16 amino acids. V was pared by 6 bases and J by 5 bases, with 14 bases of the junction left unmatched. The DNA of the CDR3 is TGTGCCAGCAGTCGCCAGGCGGGACTAGAAGGGGAGACCCAGTACTTC. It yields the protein CASSRQAGLEGETQYF.

The CDR3 here is CSVEGTGLYEQYF. CDR3 DNA sequence: TGCAGCGTTGAAGGGACAGGGTTGTACGAGCAGTACTTC. The chain carries TRBV29-1 and TRBJ2-7; 8 bases agree with TRBD1. V lost 1 base to trimming and J lost 4 bases; unmatched junction nucleotides: 3. Germline V gives CDR1 SQVTM, CDR2 ANQGSEA. The CDR3 is made up of 13 amino acids.

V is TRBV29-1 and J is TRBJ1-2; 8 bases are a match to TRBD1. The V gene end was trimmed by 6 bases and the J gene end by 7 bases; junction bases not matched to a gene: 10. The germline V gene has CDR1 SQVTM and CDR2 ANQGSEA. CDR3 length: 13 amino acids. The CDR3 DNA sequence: TGCAGCGTCTTAACAGGGGGTTCTTTTGGCTACACCTTC. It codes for CSVLTGGSFGYTF.

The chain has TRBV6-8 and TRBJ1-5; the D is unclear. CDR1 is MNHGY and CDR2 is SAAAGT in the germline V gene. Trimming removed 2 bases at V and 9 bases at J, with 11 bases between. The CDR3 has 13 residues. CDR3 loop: CASSYRVIGPQHF. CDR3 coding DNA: TGTGCCAGCAGTTACAGGGTAATTGGGCCCCAGCATTTT.

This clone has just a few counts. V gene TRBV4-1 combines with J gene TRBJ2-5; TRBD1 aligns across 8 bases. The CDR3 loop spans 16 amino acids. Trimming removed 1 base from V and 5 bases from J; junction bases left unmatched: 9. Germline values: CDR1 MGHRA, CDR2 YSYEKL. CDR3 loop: CASSQGQGPIFETQYF. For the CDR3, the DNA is TGCGCCAGCAGCCAAGGACAGGGGCCAATCTTCGAGACCCAGTACTTC.

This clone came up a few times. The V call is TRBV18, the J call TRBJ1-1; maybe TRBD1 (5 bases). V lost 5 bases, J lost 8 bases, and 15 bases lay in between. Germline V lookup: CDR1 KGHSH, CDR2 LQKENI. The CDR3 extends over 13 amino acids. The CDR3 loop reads CASSTQKGQEAFF. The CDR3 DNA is TGTGCCAGCTCAACTCAGAAGGGGCAAGAAGCTTTCTTT.

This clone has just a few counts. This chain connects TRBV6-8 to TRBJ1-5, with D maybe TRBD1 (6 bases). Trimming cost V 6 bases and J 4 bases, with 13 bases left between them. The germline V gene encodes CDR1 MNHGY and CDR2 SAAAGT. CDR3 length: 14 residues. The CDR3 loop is CASRKTGLNQPQHF. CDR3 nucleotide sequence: TGTGCCAGCAGAAAAACAGGGCTAAATCAGCCCCAGCATTTT.

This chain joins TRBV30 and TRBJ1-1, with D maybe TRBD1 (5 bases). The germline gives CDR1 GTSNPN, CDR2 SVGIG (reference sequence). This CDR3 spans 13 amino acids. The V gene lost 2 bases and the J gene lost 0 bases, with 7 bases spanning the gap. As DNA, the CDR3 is TGTGCCTGGAGTCGGGACCTGAACACTGAAGCTTTCTTT. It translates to CAWSRDLNTEAFF.

As DNA, the CDR3 is TGCGCCAGCAGCCAAGAAGTAGCAGGGGAAGGTGAGCAGTTCTTC. It is translated as CASSQEVAGEGEQFF. The chain recombines TRBV4-1 with TRBJ2-1; a weak D match, TRBD1 (6 bases). The V gene lost 0 bases and the J gene lost 9 bases, with 15 bases spanning the gap. Per germline, CDR1 MGHRA and CDR2 YSYEKL. CDR3 length: 15 amino acids.

The CDR3 nucleotides read TGTGCCAGCAGTTCCCGAACACAGAATCAGCCCCAGCATTTT. Translation: CASSSRTQNQPQHF. The chain couples TRBV28 to TRBJ1-5; D uncertain. Trimming cost V 4 bases and J 4 bases, with 11 bases left between them. CDR1 and CDR2 (germline): MDHEN, SYDVKM. The CDR3 length is 14 residues.

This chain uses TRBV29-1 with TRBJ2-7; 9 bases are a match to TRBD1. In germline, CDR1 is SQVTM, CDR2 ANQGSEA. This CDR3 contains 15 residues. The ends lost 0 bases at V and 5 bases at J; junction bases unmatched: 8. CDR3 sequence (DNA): TGCAGCGTTGAAGAACGGGACAGGGTTTCCCACGAGCAGTACTTC. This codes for CSVEERDRVSHEQYF.

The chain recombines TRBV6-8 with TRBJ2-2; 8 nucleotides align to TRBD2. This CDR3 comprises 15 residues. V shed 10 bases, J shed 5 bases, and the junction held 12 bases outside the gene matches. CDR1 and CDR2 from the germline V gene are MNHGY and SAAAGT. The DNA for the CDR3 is TGTGCCACCCACAGCGGGGGCTCGGGGACCGGGGAGCTGTTTTTT. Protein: CATHSGGSGTGELFF.

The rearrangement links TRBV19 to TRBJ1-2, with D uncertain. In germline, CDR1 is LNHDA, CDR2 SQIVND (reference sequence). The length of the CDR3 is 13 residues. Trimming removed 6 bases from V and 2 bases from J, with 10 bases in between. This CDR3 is CASRGSLNYGYTF. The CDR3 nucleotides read TGTGCCAGTAGGGGGTCACTGAACTATGGCTACACCTTC.

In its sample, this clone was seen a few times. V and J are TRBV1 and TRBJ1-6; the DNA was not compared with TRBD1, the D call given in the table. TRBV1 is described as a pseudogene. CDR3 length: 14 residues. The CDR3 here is CASSQETGLAPLHF. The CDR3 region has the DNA TGCGCCAGCAGCCAAGAAACAGGGCTAGCACCCCTCCACTTT.

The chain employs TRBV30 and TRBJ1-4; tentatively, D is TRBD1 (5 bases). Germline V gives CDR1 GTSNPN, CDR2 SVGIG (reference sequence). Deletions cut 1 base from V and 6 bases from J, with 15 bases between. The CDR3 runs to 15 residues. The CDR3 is CAWSALSRVDEKLFF. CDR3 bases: TGTGCCTGGAGTGCCCTCAGCAGGGTGGATGAAAAACTGTTTTTT.

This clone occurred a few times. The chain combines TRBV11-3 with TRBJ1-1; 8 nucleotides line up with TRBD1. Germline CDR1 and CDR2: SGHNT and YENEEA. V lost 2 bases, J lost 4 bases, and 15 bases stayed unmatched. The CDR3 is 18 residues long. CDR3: CASSLMPQGQGSSTEAFF. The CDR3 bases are TGTGCCAGCAGCTTAATGCCCCAAGGACAGGGTTCGAGCACTGAAGCTTTCTTT.

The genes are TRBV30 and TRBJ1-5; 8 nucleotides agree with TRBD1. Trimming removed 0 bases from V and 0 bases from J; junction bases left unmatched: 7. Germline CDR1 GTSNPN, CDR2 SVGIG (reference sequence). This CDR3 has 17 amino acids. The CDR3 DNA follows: TGTGCCTGGAGTGTGGCAGGGGGCCCGTATAGCAATCAGCCCCAGCATTTT. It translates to CAWSVAGGPYSNQPQHF.

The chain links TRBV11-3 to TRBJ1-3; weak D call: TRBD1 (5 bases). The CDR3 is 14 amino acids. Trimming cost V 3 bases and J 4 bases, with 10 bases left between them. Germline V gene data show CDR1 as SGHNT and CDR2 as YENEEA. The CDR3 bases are TGTGCCAGCAGCTTGGGGGTATCGGGAAACACCATATATTTT. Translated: CASSLGVSGNTIYF. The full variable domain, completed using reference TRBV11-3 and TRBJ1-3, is EAGVVQSPRYKIIEKKQPVAFWCNPISGHNTLYWYLQNLGQGPELLIRYENEEAVDDSQLPKDRFSAERLKGVDSTLKIQPAELGDSAVYLCASSLGVSGNTIYFGEGSWLTVV.

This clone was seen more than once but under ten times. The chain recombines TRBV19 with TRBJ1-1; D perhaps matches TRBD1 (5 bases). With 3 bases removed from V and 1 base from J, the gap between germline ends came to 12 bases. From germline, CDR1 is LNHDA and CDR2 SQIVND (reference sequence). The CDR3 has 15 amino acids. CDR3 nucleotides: TGTGCCAGTAGTATCTCGGGGCCTAGGAACACTGAAGCTTTCTTT. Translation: CASSISGPRNTEAFF.

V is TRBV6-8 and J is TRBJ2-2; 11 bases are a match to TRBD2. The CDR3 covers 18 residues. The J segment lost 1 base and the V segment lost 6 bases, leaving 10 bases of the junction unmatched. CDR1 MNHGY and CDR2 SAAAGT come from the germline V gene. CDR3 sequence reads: CASSRLLAGVQNTGELFF. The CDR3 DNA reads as TGTGCCAGCAGCCGCTTACTAGCGGGGGTTCAGAACACCGGGGAGCTGTTTTTT.

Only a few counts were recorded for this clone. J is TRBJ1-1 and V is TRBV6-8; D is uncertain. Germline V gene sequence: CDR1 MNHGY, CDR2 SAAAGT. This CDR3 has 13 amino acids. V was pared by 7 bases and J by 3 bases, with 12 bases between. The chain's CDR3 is CASKDYRDTEAFF. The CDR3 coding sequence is TGTGCCAGCAAGGACTATAGGGACACTGAAGCTTTCTTT.

The CDR3: CASSQGGGGNTIYF. The CDR3 bases are TGTGCCAGCAGCCAAGGAGGTGGAGGAAACACCATATATTTT. The chain joins TRBV14 to TRBJ1-3; no clear D. The CDR3 contains 14 residues. Trimming pared 1 base from V and 4 bases from J, leaving 8 bases between. The germline CDR1 and CDR2 sequences are SGHDN and FVKESK.